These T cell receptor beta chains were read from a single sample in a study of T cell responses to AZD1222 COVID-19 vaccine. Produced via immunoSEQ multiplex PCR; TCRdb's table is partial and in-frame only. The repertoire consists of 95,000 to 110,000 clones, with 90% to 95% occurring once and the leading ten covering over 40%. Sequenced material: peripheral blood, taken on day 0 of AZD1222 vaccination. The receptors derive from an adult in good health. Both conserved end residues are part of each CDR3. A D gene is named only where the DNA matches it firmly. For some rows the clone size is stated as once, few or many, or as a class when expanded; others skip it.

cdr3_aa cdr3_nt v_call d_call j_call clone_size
CASSLSTGGYEQYF TGCGCCAGCAGCTTGTCGACAGGAGGATACGAGCAGTACTTC TRBV5-1 . TRBJ2-7 once
CASKTGGVNSPLHF TGTGCCAGCAAAACGGGGGGTGTGAATTCACCCCTCCACTTT TRBV6-5 . TRBJ1-6 few
CATSRDTGLSGNTIYF TGTGCCACCAGCAGAGATACAGGGCTCTCTGGAAACACCATATATTTT TRBV15 . TRBJ1-3 .
CASSYSGGGNTGELFF TGTGCCAGCAGTTACTCAGGAGGGGGAAACACCGGGGAGCTGTTTTTT TRBV6-6 . TRBJ2-2 .
CACQNRGGTEAFF TGTGCCTGCCAGAACAGGGGTGGCACTGAAGCTTTCTTT TRBV30 TRBD1 TRBJ1-1 .
CASSDQGWEEQFF TGTGCCAGTAGTGATCAGGGGTGGGAAGAGCAGTTCTTC TRBV19 . TRBJ2-1 .
CASSLAQGTTVEAFF TGTGCCAGCAGCTTAGCGCAGGGAACAACAGTGGAAGCTTTCTTT TRBV7-9 . TRBJ1-1 .
CASSPRPKTGTNEKLFF TGTGCCAGCAGCCCCCGCCCGAAGACAGGGACTAATGAAAAACTGTTTTTT TRBV7-9 TRBD1 TRBJ1-4 few
CASSRTDTYGYTF TGTGCCAGCAGCCGGACAGACACCTATGGCTACACCTTC TRBV3-1/TRBV3-2 . TRBJ1-2 .
CASSLTASSYEQYF TGTGCCAGCAGTTTAACGGCTAGCTCCTACGAGCAGTACTTC TRBV28 . TRBJ2-7 .
CASSKTSGSYEQYF TGTGCCAGTAGTAAGACTAGCGGTTCCTACGAGCAGTACTTC TRBV19 TRBD2 TRBJ2-7 .
CASSRGVSGANVLTF TGTGCCAGCAGTCGCGGAGTCTCTGGGGCCAACGTCCTGACTTTC TRBV27 . TRBJ2-6 .
CATSDSGYSNQPQHF TGTGCCACCAGTGATTCGGGGTATAGCAATCAGCCCCAGCATTTT TRBV24-1 . TRBJ1-5 .
CASSVGQGLSYGYTF TGCGCCAGCAGTGTGGGACAGGGCCTTTCCTATGGCTACACCTTC TRBV10-2 TRBD1 TRBJ1-2 few
CASSRTGGYEQYF TGTGCCAGCTCACGGACAGGGGGCTACGAGCAGTACTTC TRBV18 TRBD1 TRBJ2-7 .
CAWRRSAGPLHF TGTGCCTGGAGGAGGAGTGCGGGGCCCCTCCACTTT TRBV30 . TRBJ1-6 few